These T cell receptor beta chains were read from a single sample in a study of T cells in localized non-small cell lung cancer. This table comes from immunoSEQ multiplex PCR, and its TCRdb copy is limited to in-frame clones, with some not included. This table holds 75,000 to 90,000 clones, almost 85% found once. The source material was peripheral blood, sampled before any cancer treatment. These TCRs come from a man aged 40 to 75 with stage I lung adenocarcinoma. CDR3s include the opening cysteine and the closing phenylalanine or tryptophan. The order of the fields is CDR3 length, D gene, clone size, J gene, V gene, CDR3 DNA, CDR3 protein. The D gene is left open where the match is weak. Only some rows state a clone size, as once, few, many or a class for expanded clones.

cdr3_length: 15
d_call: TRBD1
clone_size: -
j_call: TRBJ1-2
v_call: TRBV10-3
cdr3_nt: TGTGCCATCAGTGACCTGGGACAGGGGGCCAATGGCTACACCTTC
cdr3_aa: CAISDLGQGANGYTF

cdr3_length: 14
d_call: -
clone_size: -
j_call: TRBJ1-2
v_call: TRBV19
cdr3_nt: TGTGCTGGGAAGTACGGGGGGCGCCGAAATGGCTACACCTTC
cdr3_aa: CAGKYGGRRNGYTF

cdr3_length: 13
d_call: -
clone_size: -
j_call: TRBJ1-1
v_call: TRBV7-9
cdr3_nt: TGTGCCAGCAGCTTATCTTTAAGGACTGAAGCTTTCTTT
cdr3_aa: CASSLSLRTEAFF

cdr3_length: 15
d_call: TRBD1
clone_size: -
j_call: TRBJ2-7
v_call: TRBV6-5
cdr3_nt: TGTGCCAGCAGCCGTAAGGGACAGGGGAGACGCGAGCAGTACTTC
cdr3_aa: CASSRKGQGRREQYF

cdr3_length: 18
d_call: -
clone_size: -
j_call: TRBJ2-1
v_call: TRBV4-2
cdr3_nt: TGTGCCAGCAGCCAAGATCTGCCGGGCCGAGACTACTACAATGAGCAGTTCTTC
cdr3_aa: CASSQDLPGRDYYNEQFF

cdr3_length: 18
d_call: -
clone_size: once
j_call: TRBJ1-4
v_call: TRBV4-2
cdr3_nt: TGTGCCAGCAGCCTCCGAACGACCTTCGGGGTTAGAGGTGAAAAACTGTTTTTT
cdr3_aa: CASSLRTTFGVRGEKLFF

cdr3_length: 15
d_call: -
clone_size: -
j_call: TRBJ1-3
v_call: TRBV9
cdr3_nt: TGTGCCAGCAGCATGGACGGCAACTCTGGAAACACCATATATTTT
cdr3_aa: CASSMDGNSGNTIYF

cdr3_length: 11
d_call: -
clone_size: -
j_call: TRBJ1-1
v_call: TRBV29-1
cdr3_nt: TGCAGCGTTGTGGGGAACACTGAAGCTTTCTTT
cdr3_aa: CSVVGNTEAFF

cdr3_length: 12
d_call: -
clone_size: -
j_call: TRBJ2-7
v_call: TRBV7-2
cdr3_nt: TGTGCCAGCAGCTTAACCCCCTACGAGCAGTACTTC
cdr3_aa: CASSLTPYEQYF

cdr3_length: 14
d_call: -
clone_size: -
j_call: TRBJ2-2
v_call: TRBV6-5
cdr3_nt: TGTGCCAGCAGGGCAGAGACGAACACCGGGGAGCTGTTTTTT
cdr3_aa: CASRAETNTGELFF